The 6 T cell receptor beta chains in this list originate from one sample, sequenced in a study of PD-1 blockade in classical Hodgkin lymphoma. Using immunoSEQ multiplex PCR, the repertoire was profiled, and TCRdb retains in-frame clones only, with some absent. The top ten clones hold around 20% of a sample with some 84,000 clones, about 89% of them seen once. There was relapse after autologous stem cell transplantation in every patient, and there was variation in brentuximab vedotin exposure. Sample: peripheral blood mononuclear cells (PBMCs), taken at baseline. Receptor source: a human donor with classical Hodgkin lymphoma.

The rearrangement joins TRBV10-2 to TRBJ2-7, with D perhaps assigned TRBD1 or TRBD2 (5 bases each). CDR1 is WSHSY and CDR2 is SAAADI in the germline V gene. This CDR3 has 14 amino acids. The V end was cut by 5 bases, the J end by 3 bases, with 14 bases between. This chain's CDR3 is CASSSPGRNYEQYF. The DNA for the CDR3 is TGCGCCAGCAGTTCCCCGGGACGGAACTACGAGCAGTACTTC.

J is TRBJ2-2 and V is TRBV7-8; D is unclear. Between the trimmed V and J ends, which lost 5 bases and 5 bases, there was a span of 9 bases. Germline V gene data show CDR1 as SGHVS and CDR2 as FQNEAQ. The length of the CDR3 is 13 residues. The CDR3 nucleotides read TGTGCCAGCAGCCCTTCACATACCGGGGAGCTGTTTTTT. Amino acids: CASSPSHTGELFF.

This clone was counted between two and nine times. The chain is built from TRBV6-1 and TRBJ1-5, with D unresolved. Trimming shortened V by 0 bases and J by 8 bases, and 14 bases separated the two germline ends. The CDR3 is 15 residues long. Germline lookup yields CDR1 MNHNS and CDR2 SASEGT. The CDR3 spells CASSEAGIKREPQHF. DNA of the CDR3: TGTGCCAGCAGTGAAGCCGGGATTAAGAGGGAGCCCCAGCATTTT.

The rearrangement links TRBV27 to TRBJ1-2, with D perhaps matching TRBD1 (6 bases). Germline CDR1 MNHEY, CDR2 SMNVEV (reference sequence). V was clipped by 4 bases and J by 8 bases, with 20 bases between them. CDR3 size: 15 residues. CDR3 amino acids: CASSSADGGREGYTF. For the CDR3, the DNA is TGTGCCAGCAGTTCCGCCGACGGGGGGCGCGAAGGCTACACCTTC.

The rearrangement links TRBV5-1 to TRBJ2-7, with 8 bases that match TRBD1. CDR3 length: 16 residues. Germline V gives CDR1 SGHRS, CDR2 YFSETQ. V lost 4 bases, J lost 5 bases, and 14 bases stayed unmatched. The CDR3 here is CASSTRQGNLLDEQYF. DNA for the CDR3: TGCGCCAGCAGCACTAGACAGGGGAACTTGCTTGACGAGCAGTACTTC.

The chain recombines TRBV28 with TRBJ1-5, with D possibly being TRBD1 (6 bases). Germline V lookup: CDR1 MDHEN, CDR2 SYDVKM. V lost 6 bases to trimming and J lost 5 bases, with 14 bases between them. This CDR3 has 14 amino acids. The CDR3 spells CASRSQGNYQPQHF. DNA of the CDR3: TGTGCCAGCAGATCACAGGGAAACTATCAGCCCCAGCATTTT.